This entry describes one TCR beta chain. The sample carries other DNA sequences with the same CDR3. The sample comes from a study of blood T cell repertoires in COVID-19. Study-wide context: T cells, B-cell-depleted T cells, or PBMCs supplied cDNA or gDNA.

Here immunoSEQ multiplex PCR was the method, and the copy in TCRdb shows in-frame clones only, minus some. The sample has 250,000 to 300,000 clones; 80% to 85% are singletons. V lost 1 base to trimming and J lost 4 bases; unmatched junction nucleotides: 1. CDR1 is SGHRS and CDR2 is YFSETQ in the germline V gene. The CDR3 has 14 amino acids. Sequencing used peripheral blood. This chain connects TRBV5-1 to TRBJ2-2; 7 positions match TRBD2. The TCR comes from a woman between 55 and 75 years old with active or convalescent COVID-19. CDR3 DNA: TGCGCCAGCAGCTTGTCGGGGGGCACCGGGGAGCTGTTTTTT. It is translated as CASSLSGGTGELFF.